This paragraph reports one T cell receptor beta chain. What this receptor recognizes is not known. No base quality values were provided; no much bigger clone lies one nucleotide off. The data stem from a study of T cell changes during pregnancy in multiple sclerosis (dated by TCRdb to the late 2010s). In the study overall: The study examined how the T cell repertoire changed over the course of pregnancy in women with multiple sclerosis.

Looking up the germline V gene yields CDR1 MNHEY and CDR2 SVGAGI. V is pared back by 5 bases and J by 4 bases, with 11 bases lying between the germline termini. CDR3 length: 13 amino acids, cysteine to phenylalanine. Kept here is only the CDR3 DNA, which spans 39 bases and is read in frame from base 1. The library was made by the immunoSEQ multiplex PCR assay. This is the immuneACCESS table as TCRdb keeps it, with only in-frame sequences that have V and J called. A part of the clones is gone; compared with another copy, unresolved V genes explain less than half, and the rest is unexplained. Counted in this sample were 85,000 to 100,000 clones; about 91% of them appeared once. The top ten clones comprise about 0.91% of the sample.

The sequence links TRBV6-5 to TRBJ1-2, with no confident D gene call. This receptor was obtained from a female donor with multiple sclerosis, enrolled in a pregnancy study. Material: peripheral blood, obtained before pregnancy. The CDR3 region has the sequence CASSKQSLYGYTF. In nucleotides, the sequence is TGTGCCAGCAGTAAGCAAAGCCTCTATGGCTACACCTTC.